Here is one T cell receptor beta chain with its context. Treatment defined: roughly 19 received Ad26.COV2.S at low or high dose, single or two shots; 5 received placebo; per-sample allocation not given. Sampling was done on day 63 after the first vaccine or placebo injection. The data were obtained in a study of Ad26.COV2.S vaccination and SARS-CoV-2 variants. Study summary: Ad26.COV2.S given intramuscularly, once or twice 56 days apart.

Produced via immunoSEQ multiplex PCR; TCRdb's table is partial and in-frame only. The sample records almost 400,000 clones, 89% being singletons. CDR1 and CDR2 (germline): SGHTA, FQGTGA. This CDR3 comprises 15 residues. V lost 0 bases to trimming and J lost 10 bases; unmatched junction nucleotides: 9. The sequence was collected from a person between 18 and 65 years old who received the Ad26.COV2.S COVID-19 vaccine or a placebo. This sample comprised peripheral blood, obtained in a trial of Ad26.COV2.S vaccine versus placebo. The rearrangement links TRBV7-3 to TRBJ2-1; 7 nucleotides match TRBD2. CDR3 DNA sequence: TGTGCCAGCAGCTTAACGGGGGGGTCCCGTGCCGAGCAGTTCTTC. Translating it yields CASSLTGGSRAEQFF.